This T cell receptor (beta chain) came from a study of blood T cell repertoires in COVID-19. At the level of the study: Researchers got acute and convalescent COVID-19 samples from the United States, Italy and Spain. PBMCs, B-cell-depleted T cells, or T cells provided the cDNA or gDNA that made up the material.

Per the original data handling: Scientists estimated how many nucleated cells there were by amplifying reference gene primers. The repertoire was sequenced with immunoSEQ multiplex PCR; TCRdb's copy has only in-frame clones and lacks some. D and trimming were read from the DNA, whereas the V and J calls and clone size are those reported in that table. The table shows 240,000 or so clones, with around three quarters occurring only once. The CDR3 loop spans 14 amino acids. Germline V CDR1 and CDR2: SGHNT, YYREEE (reference sequence). The trim removed 4 bases at V and 4 bases at J, leaving 7 bases unmatched.

Sequencing was performed on peripheral blood. The chain is built from TRBV5-4 and TRBJ1-1; 7 bases fit TRBD1. The sequence was collected from a woman at least 80 years old with acute or convalescent COVID-19. The CDR3: CASSPGQRPTEAFF. Written as DNA, the CDR3 is TGTGCCAGCAGCCCGGGACAGAGACCCACTGAAGCTTTCTTT.